These T cell receptor beta chains were read from a single sample in a study of Graves' ophthalmopathy and Graves' hyperthyroidism. In TCRdb, the multiplex PCR reads were re-called with MiXCR into one record per CDR3 protein. The sample contains around 590,000 distinct CDR3 sequences, 35% to 45% of which appear only once. The sequenced material came from peripheral blood or thyroid tissue (not recorded which). These receptors were taken from an adult man with Graves' hyperthyroidism. Both conserved end residues are part of each CDR3. A D gene is named only where the DNA matches it firmly. Size is stated for part of the rows, as once, few or many counts, or as a class when the clone is expanded.

11,TRBV29-1,-,TRBJ1-2,-,CSVGMGVFDTF,TGCAGCGTGGGCATGGGGGTTTTCGACACCTTC
16,TRBV7-6,-,TRBJ1-3,few,CASSFGHGTSGNTIYF,TGTGCCAGCAGCTTTGGACACGGAACCTCTGGAAACACCATATATTTT
14,TRBV27,-,TRBJ1-1,few,CASSSTTKATEAFF,TGTGCCAGCAGTTCGACGACTAAAGCAACTGAAGCTTTCTTT
14,TRBV7-9,-,TRBJ2-2,-,CASSFSGLSGELFF,TGTGCCAGCAGCTTCTCAGGGTTGAGCGGGGAGCTGTTTTTT
12,TRBV2,TRBD1,TRBJ2-7,-,CAIADRVYEQYF,TGTGCCATCGCAGACAGGGTCTACGAGCAGTACTTC
12,TRBV20-1,-,TRBJ1-1,-,CSAMRGSAEAFF,TGCAGTGCCATGAGGGGTTCCGCTGAAGCTTTCTTT
14,TRBV10-3,TRBD1,TRBJ1-5,many,CAISQDRGNQPQHF,TGTGCCATCAGCCAAGACAGGGGGAATCAGCCCCAGCATTTT
15,TRBV2,-,TRBJ2-7,-,CASGFGDEPPYEQYF,TGTGCCAGCGGTTTTGGGGATGAACCCCCGTACGAGCAGTACTTC
16,TRBV6-1,-,TRBJ2-5,-,CASSELVGGGADTQYF,TGTGCCAGCAGTGAACTGGTGGGGGGGGGCGCAGATACGCAGTACTTC
16,TRBV29-1,TRBD1,TRBJ1-4,-,CSVGRQGARTNEKLFF,TGCAGCGTTGGGAGACAGGGGGCTAGAACTAATGAAAAACTGTTTTTT
16,TRBV9,-,TRBJ2-7,many,CASSQTGEPALGEQYF,TGTGCCAGCAGCCAAACCGGAGAGCCCGCTCTGGGTGAGCAGTACTTC
13,TRBV10-3,-,TRBJ1-5,once,CAISEFWRETQHF,TGTGCCATCAGTGAGTTTTGGCGGGAGACCCAGCATTTT
13,TRBV29-1,TRBD1,TRBJ2-3,few,CSVKGQGADTQYF,TGCAGCGTGAAAGGACAGGGGGCAGATACGCAGTATTTT
13,TRBV19,TRBD1,TRBJ1-2,many,CASSISQGSGYTF,TGTGCCAGTAGTATATCACAGGGGAGTGGCTACACCTTC
16,TRBV6-1,-,TRBJ2-7,few,CASKLRAGLRSYEQYF,TGTGCCAGCAAATTACGGGCAGGCCTCAGGAGCTACGAGCAGTACTTC
15,TRBV20-1,-,TRBJ2-7,-,CSAGAGDHSVREQYF,TGCAGTGCTGGGGCAGGGGACCACTCCGTGAGGGAGCAGTACTTC
16,TRBV2,-,TRBJ2-6,-,CASSALRGNGANVLTF,TGTGCCAGCAGTGCCCTCAGGGGAAATGGGGCCAACGTCCTGACTTTC
16,TRBV5-1,TRBD1,TRBJ2-6,once,CASSWDRPTGANVLTF,TGCGCCAGCAGCTGGGACAGGCCCACCGGGGCCAACGTCCTGACTTTC
15,TRBV5-1,-,TRBJ2-7,-,CASSLGWSGANEQYF,TGCGCCAGCAGCTTGGGGTGGTCAGGGGCGAACGAGCAGTACTTC
15,TRBV10-2,-,TRBJ1-3,many,CASSEGAASGNTIYF,TGCGCCAGCAGCGAAGGGGCCGCCTCTGGAAACACCATATATTTT
14,TRBV7-9,TRBD2,TRBJ2-4,-,CASSLGGLLNIQYF,TGTGCCAGCAGCTTAGGGGGACTACTTAACATTCAGTACTTC
13,TRBV28,-,TRBJ1-2,many,CASRLSNIYGYTF,TGTGCCAGCAGGCTTTCAAACATCTATGGCTACACCTTC
11,TRBV20-1,-,TRBJ2-1,-,CSASTENEQFF,TGCAGTGCTAGTACGGAAAATGAGCAGTTCTTC
15,TRBV15,TRBD1,TRBJ1-3,-,CATSTGDSSGNTIYF,TGTGCCACCAGCACTGGGGACAGCTCTGGAAACACCATATATTTT
15,TRBV9,TRBD2,TRBJ2-7,many,CASSAEGLPSDEQYF,TGTGCCAGCAGCGCAGAGGGACTACCCAGCGACGAGCAGTACTTC
16,TRBV7-8,TRBD2,TRBJ2-5,-,CASSLDRRGGGETQYF,TGTGCCAGCAGCTTAGATAGGCGTGGCGGGGGAGAGACCCAGTACTTC
17,TRBV7-6,TRBD1,TRBJ1-5,few,CASSALAGQGVNQPQHF,TGTGCCAGCAGCGCACTAGCTGGACAGGGAGTCAATCAGCCCCAGCATTTT
16,TRBV9,-,TRBJ2-5,many,CASSAQGFSSGETQYF,TGTGCCAGCAGCGCACAGGGATTCTCCTCGGGGGAGACCCAGTACTTC
14,TRBV4-1,-,TRBJ1-5,many,CASSQQGRDQPQHF,TGCGCCAGCAGCCAACAGGGAAGGGATCAGCCCCAGCATTTT
14,TRBV2,-,TRBJ1-4,many,CASSMDIFSEKLFF,TGTGCCAGCAGTATGGACATCTTTAGTGAAAAACTGTTTTTT
14,TRBV2,TRBD1,TRBJ1-5,-,CASSPGTVLQPQHF,TGTGCCAGCAGTCCCGGGACAGTGCTTCAGCCCCAGCATTTT
17,TRBV7-8,TRBD2,TRBJ2-2,many,CASSSGTSGMNTGELFF,TGTGCCAGCAGCTCCGGGACTAGCGGCATGAACACCGGGGAGCTGTTTTTT
11,TRBV29-1,-,TRBJ2-7,-,CSLARGDEQYF,TGCAGCTTAGCGAGGGGGGACGAGCAGTACTTC
16,TRBV7-9,TRBD2,TRBJ2-5,-,CASSTRLAGGMETQYF,TGTGCCAGCAGCACTCGACTAGCGGGAGGGATGGAGACCCAGTACTTC
15,TRBV12-3/TRBV12-4,TRBD1,TRBJ2-7,once,CAISTRDRGSYGQYF,TGTGCCATCAGTACAAGGGACAGGGGCTCCTACGGGCAGTACTTC
15,TRBV10-3,TRBD1,TRBJ1-2,-,CASSVQGAAPGGYTF,TGTGCCAGCAGTGTTCAGGGGGCGGCCCCGGGCGGCTACACCTTC
12,TRBV25-1,-,TRBJ2-5,-,CASSGPGETQYF,TGTGCCAGCAGTGGGCCGGGGGAGACCCAGTACTTC
13,TRBV15,TRBD1,TRBJ2-6,-,CATSRTGKGTEAF,TGTGCCACCAGCAGGACAGGGAAAGGCACTGAAGCTTTC
13,TRBV10-1,-,TRBJ1-1,many,CASSENPNTEAFF,TGCGCCAGCAGTGAAAACCCGAACACTGAAGCTTTCTTT
14,TRBV7-8,TRBD1,TRBJ2-3,-,CASNPTGGSDTQYF,TGTGCCAGCAACCCGACAGGGGGCTCCGATACGCAGTATTTT
16,TRBV2,-,TRBJ2-3,-,CASSEEPWTDSDTQYF,TGTGCCAGCAGTGAAGAACCCTGGACAGATTCAGATACGCAGTATTTT
14,TRBV20-1,TRBD1,TRBJ2-5,-,CSAEEGRGRETQYF,TGCAGTGCGGAGGAGGGCAGGGGGCGAGAGACCCAGTACTTC
14,TRBV13,-,TRBJ2-7,many,CASSLPTFRAEQYF,TGTGCCAGCAGCTTACCTACGTTCCGGGCAGAGCAGTACTTC
14,TRBV6-5,-,TRBJ1-1,many,CASSYAQGIGEAFF,TGTGCCAGCAGTTACGCGCAGGGGATCGGTGAAGCTTTCTTT